This TCR beta chain emerged from a study of beta chain features in type 1 diabetes. The CDR3 runs to 15 residues. Trimming shortened V by 4 bases and J by 2 bases, and 16 bases separated the two germline ends. In germline, CDR1 is SGHRS, CDR2 YFSETQ. Concerning this clone itself: Its antigen is unidentified.

Whole-study findings and limits: There was no resolution here of whether HLA type influences TCRB rearrangement. Significant though moderate, a shortening of TCRB CDR3s appeared in all four CD4+ subsets of Type 1 diabetes patients. At VDJ recombination sites, type 1 diabetes patients had fewer insertions and more deleted nucleotides.

The isolated RNA, all of it, was reverse transcribed, so expressed TCRB transcripts were what got sequenced. The method was immunoSEQ multiplex PCR; TCRdb's version includes in-frame clones alone and lacks a portion of them. The repertoire has about 280,000 clones, about 15% of them found once; the top ten carry roughly 0.015%. V gene TRBV5-1 combines with J gene TRBJ2-7, with D possibly being TRBD1 (6 bases). Sequenced input: naive CD4+ T cells from blood. The source of this sequence is a man in his late teens or twenties with type 1 diabetes. The CDR3 coding sequence is TGCGCCAGCAGCCGCACAGGGATCCGAACCTACGAGCAGTACTTC. Amino acids: CASSRTGIRTYEQYF.